The rows below give T cell receptor beta chains drawn from one sample of a study of memory CD4+ T cells and cytomegalovirus serostatus. Only in-frame clones appear in the TCRdb table, and some are missing; sequencing was by immunoSEQ multiplex PCR. This table holds about 59,000 clones, about 81% found once. The material sequenced was memory CD4+ T cells from blood. These receptors were collected from an adult in good health and CMV-seronegative. CDR3s include the opening cysteine and the closing phenylalanine or tryptophan. The D gene is left open where the match is weak. Rows give clone size only sometimes, using once, few, many, or a class for an expanded clone.

CDR3,DNA,size,D,V,J
CASSLGGGSEAFF,TGTGCCAGCAGCTTGGGGGGCGGGTCAGAAGCTTTCTTT,NA,NA,TRBV7-3,TRBJ1-1
CASSTGLAGGPSYEQYF,TGCGCCAGCAGCACGGGACTAGCGGGAGGTCCTTCCTACGAGCAGTACTTC,NA,TRBD2,TRBV5-1,TRBJ2-7
CASSLKLRQGAGEQFF,TGTGCCAGCAGTTTAAAACTGAGACAGGGGGCAGGAGAGCAGTTCTTC,few,TRBD1,TRBV28,TRBJ2-1
CASSPKGGGNTEAFF,TGTGCCAGCAGCCCCAAGGGGGGAGGGAACACTGAAGCTTTCTTT,NA,NA,TRBV21-1,TRBJ1-1
CASSLYTATNEKLFF,TGTGCCAGCAGTCTCTACACAGCAACTAATGAAAAACTGTTTTTT,NA,NA,TRBV7-2,TRBJ1-4
CASSNRAAQGMNTEAFF,TGTGCCAGCTCGAACAGAGCAGCTCAGGGTATGAACACTGAAGCTTTCTTT,few,NA,TRBV18,TRBJ1-1
CASSGGQASNQPQHF,TGTGCCAGCAGTGGCGGACAGGCTAGCAATCAGCCCCAGCATTTT,once,TRBD1,TRBV25-1,TRBJ1-5
CASSRRERGETQYF,TGTGCCAGCAGCAGGCGGGAAAGAGGAGAGACCCAGTACTTC,NA,NA,TRBV7-9,TRBJ2-5
CASSEGVDRGTQSYTF,TGTGCCAGCAGTGAAGGGGTGGACAGGGGTACGCAAAGCTACACCTTC,NA,TRBD1,TRBV6-1,TRBJ1-2
CASSQIWTGNTGELFF,TGCGCCAGCAGCCAAATTTGGACGGGGAACACCGGGGAGCTGTTTTTT,NA,NA,TRBV4-1,TRBJ2-2
CASSQGDRAYEQCF,TGTGCCAGCAGTCAGGGGGACAGGGCCTACGAGCAGTGCTTC,NA,TRBD1,TRBV6-5,TRBJ2-7
CASSLARRGGDTEAFF,TGTGCCAGCAGCTTGGCCAGGCGGGGAGGGGACACTGAAGCTTTCTTT,NA,NA,TRBV5-4,TRBJ1-1
CASSLGMGSKAEAFF,TGCGCCAGCAGCTTGGGTATGGGGTCGAAGGCTGAAGCTTTCTTT,NA,NA,TRBV5-1,TRBJ1-1
CASRETENYGYTF,TGCGCCAGCAGGGAGACTGAAAACTATGGCTACACCTTC,NA,NA,TRBV5-1,TRBJ1-2
CASSLGIVISTDTQYF,TGTGCCAGCAGCTTAGGGATCGTGATTAGCACAGATACGCAGTATTTT,NA,NA,TRBV7-9,TRBJ2-3
CASSQTTTGAYEQYF,TGTGCCAGCAGCCAAACGACGACAGGGGCCTACGAGCAGTACTTC,NA,TRBD1,TRBV7-2,TRBJ2-7
CASSIDTLPGIQPSNF,TGTGCCAGTAGTATAGATACTTTGCCAGGAATCCAACCGAGTAATTTT,NA,NA,TRBV19,TRBJ2-3
CASSKGYTYF,TGTGCCAGCAGCAAAGGCTATACGTACTTC,NA,NA,TRBV21-1,TRBJ2-4
CASSPGRVMNTEAFF,TGTGCCAGCAGTCCGGGACGGGTTATGAACACTGAAGCTTTCTTT,few,NA,TRBV6-1,TRBJ1-1
CASSRGGYEQYF,TGTGCCAGCAGCCGCGGCGGCTACGAGCAGTACTTC,NA,NA,TRBV2,TRBJ2-7
CASSPSRGGGGTEAFF,TGCGCCAGCAGCCCATCAAGAGGCGGGGGAGGCACTGAAGCTTTCTTT,NA,NA,TRBV4-1,TRBJ1-1
CASSPGQQLGETQYF,TGTGCCAGCAGCCCGGGACAGCAACTAGGGGAGACCCAGTACTTC,NA,TRBD1,TRBV7-2,TRBJ2-5
CASSERVSGPLAKNIQYF,TGTGCCAGCAGTGAACGGGTTAGCGGACCTCTAGCCAAAAACATTCAGTACTTC,NA,NA,TRBV6-1,TRBJ2-4
CASSLGGTRNPNEQFF,TGTGCCAGTAGCCTCGGGGGAACCAGGAACCCGAATGAGCAGTTCTTC,NA,NA,TRBV19,TRBJ2-1
CASRRDSEAFF,TGTGCCAGCAGGCGGGACAGCGAAGCTTTCTTT,few,TRBD1,TRBV6-5,TRBJ1-1
CASSLTDNEQFF,TGTGCCAGCAGCTTAACGGACAATGAGCAGTTCTTC,NA,NA,TRBV11-2,TRBJ2-1
CASSNRQGAREKLFF,TGTGCCAGCAGTAATCGACAGGGGGCTAGGGAAAAACTGTTTTTT,NA,TRBD1,TRBV2,TRBJ1-4
CASSSEGGSYEQYF,TGTGCCAGCAGTTCGGAGGGTGGCTCCTACGAGCAGTACTTC,NA,NA,TRBV7-9,TRBJ2-7
CASSMGRGGSGYTF,TGTGCCAGTAGTATGGGAAGGGGGGGCAGCGGCTACACCTTC,NA,NA,TRBV19,TRBJ1-2
CASSVLESEQFF,TGTGCCAGCAGCGTTCTAGAGAGTGAGCAGTTCTTC,NA,NA,TRBV7-2,TRBJ2-1
CASTSGFNYGYTF,TGTGCCAGCACCTCTGGGTTCAACTATGGCTACACCTTC,NA,NA,TRBV5-4,TRBJ1-2
CASSVGSLREGFDNEQFF,TGTGCCAGCAGCGTAGGGTCTTTGCGGGAGGGCTTCGACAATGAGCAGTTCTTC,NA,TRBD2,TRBV9,TRBJ2-1
CASSSGISYEQYF,TGCGCCAGCAGCTCAGGAATCTCCTACGAGCAGTACTTC,NA,NA,TRBV5-1,TRBJ2-7
CASSPGAYSGNTIYF,TGTGCCAGCTCACCAGGGGCTTACTCTGGAAACACCATATATTTT,NA,NA,TRBV18,TRBJ1-3
CASSLDGNTGELFF,TGTGCCAGCAGTTTGGACGGGAACACCGGGGAGCTGTTTTTT,NA,NA,TRBV27,TRBJ2-2
CASSKESGFEAFF,TGTGCCAGTAGCAAAGAGTCCGGATTTGAAGCTTTCTTT,NA,NA,TRBV19,TRBJ1-1
CASRKTGTRRLYEQYF,TGTGCCAGCAGAAAGACCGGGACTCGGAGGCTCTACGAGCAGTACTTC,NA,NA,TRBV28,TRBJ2-7
CASNYPQGSIHEQYF,TGTGCCAGCAACTACCCCCAGGGAAGTATCCACGAGCAGTACTTC,NA,NA,TRBV6-1,TRBJ2-7